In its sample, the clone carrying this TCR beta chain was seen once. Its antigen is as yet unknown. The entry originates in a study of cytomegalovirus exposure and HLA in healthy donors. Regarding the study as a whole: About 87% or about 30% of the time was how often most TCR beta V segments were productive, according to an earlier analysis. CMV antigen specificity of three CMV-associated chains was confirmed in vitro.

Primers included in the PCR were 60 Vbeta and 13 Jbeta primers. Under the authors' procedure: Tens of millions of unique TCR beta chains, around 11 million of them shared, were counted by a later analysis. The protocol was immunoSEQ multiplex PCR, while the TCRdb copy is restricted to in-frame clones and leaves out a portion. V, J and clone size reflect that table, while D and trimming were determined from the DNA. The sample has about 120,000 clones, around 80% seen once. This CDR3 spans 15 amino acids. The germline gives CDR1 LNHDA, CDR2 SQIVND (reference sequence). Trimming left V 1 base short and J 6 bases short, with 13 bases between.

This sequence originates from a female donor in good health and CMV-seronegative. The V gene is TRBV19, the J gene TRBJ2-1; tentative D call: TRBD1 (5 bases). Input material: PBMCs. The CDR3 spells CASSIGQPPLNEQFF. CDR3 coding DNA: TGTGCCAGTAGTATAGGACAGCCACCTCTCAATGAGCAGTTCTTC.